This is a list of T cell receptor beta chains from one sample in a study of blood T cell repertoires in COVID-19. The protocol was immunoSEQ multiplex PCR, while the TCRdb copy is restricted to in-frame clones and leaves out a portion. The sample includes about 160,000 clones, 65% to 80% of them seen just once. The sequencing input was peripheral blood. These receptors all come from a man aged 55 to 70 with acute or convalescent COVID-19. The CDR3 runs from the conserved cysteine through the conserved F or W. Fields, in order: clone size, J gene, D gene, V gene, CDR3 protein, CDR3 DNA. The D gene is left open where the match is weak. Expanded clones get a size class; other rows say once, few or many, or leave the size out.

>-|TRBJ1-5|-|TRBV10-1
CASRLQVHNQPQHF
TGCGCCAGCAGGCTACAGGTACACAATCAGCCCCAGCATTTT
>-|TRBJ1-2|TRBD1|TRBV5-1
CASSALETGMDYGYTF
TGCGCCAGCAGCGCACTCGAGACAGGGATGGACTATGGCTACACCTTC
>-|TRBJ1-5|TRBD1|TRBV12-3/TRBV12-4
CATKEGAQPQHF
TGTGCCACCAAGGAGGGGGCCCAGCCCCAGCATTTT
>-|TRBJ2-1|TRBD1|TRBV30
CAWSADRGSYNEQFF
TGTGCCTGGAGTGCGGACAGGGGCTCCTACAATGAGCAGTTCTTC
>-|TRBJ2-5|-|TRBV18
CASSSRGVETQYF
TGTGCCAGCTCATCCAGGGGTGTAGAGACCCAGTACTTC
>-|TRBJ2-7|-|TRBV4-1
CASTGEGVGRPYEQYF
TGCGCCAGCACCGGGGAAGGTGTTGGGAGACCCTACGAGCAGTACTTC
>-|TRBJ1-2|TRBD1|TRBV5-1
CASSAGQGLTANYGYTF
TGCGCCAGCAGCGCGGGACAGGGGCTAACGGCTAACTATGGCTACACCTTC
>-|TRBJ2-3|TRBD2|TRBV4-3
CASSQAPLTSSGGTDTQYF
TGCGCCAGCAGCCAAGCCCCACTAACGTCTAGCGGAGGCACAGATACGCAGTATTTT
>-|TRBJ1-1|-|TRBV30
CAWGMGGTEAFF
TGTGCCTGGGGGATGGGGGGCACTGAAGCTTTCTTT
>-|TRBJ2-3|-|TRBV7-8
CASILGLSTDTQYF
TGTGCCAGCATCCTGGGACTTAGCACAGATACGCAGTATTTT
>-|TRBJ1-2|-|TRBV25-1
CASSDNVQGTYGYTF
TGTGCCAGCAGTGACAACGTACAGGGCACCTATGGCTACACCTTC
>-|TRBJ1-1|-|TRBV6-5
CASSYGGEGEAFF
TGTGCCAGCAGTTACGGGGGGGAGGGTGAAGCTTTCTTT
>once|TRBJ2-5|TRBD1|TRBV11-2
CASSTGQGADETQYF
TGTGCCAGCAGCACGGGACAGGGGGCCGATGAGACCCAGTACTTC
>-|TRBJ2-3|-|TRBV24-1
CATSEDRPTDTQYF
TGTGCCACCAGTGAAGACAGACCCACAGATACGCAGTATTTT
>-|TRBJ1-4|-|TRBV2
CAEGSETNEKLFF
TGTGCCGAGGGCTCGGAGACTAATGAAAAACTGTTTTTT
>-|TRBJ2-1|TRBD2|TRBV10-2
CASREGLAGRYNEQFF
TGCGCCAGCAGGGAGGGACTAGCGGGCCGGTACAATGAGCAGTTCTTC
>-|TRBJ1-5|-|TRBV11-1
CASSLGPPDQPQHF
TGTGCCAGCAGCTTAGGGCCCCCAGATCAGCCCCAGCATTTT
>-|TRBJ1-1|-|TRBV30
CAWRSDWNTEAFF
TGTGCCTGGAGGTCGGACTGGAACACTGAAGCTTTCTTT
>once|TRBJ2-7|-|TRBV29-1
CSVADRAYEQYF
TGCAGCGTTGCGGACAGAGCCTACGAGCAGTACTTC
>-|TRBJ1-6|TRBD1|TRBV11-1
CASSFGTGYSPLHF
TGTGCCAGCAGCTTCGGGACAGGGTATTCACCCCTCCACTTT
>-|TRBJ2-1|TRBD1|TRBV2
CASRGQGTYNEQFF
TGTGCCAGCAGGGGACAGGGAACCTACAATGAGCAGTTCTTC
>-|TRBJ2-7|-|TRBV10-3
CAISDQVDYEQYF
TGTGCCATCAGTGATCAGGTTGACTACGAGCAGTACTTC
>-|TRBJ1-5|-|TRBV19
CASSIPRVWGQPQHF
TGTGCCAGTAGTATCCCCAGGGTCTGGGGTCAGCCCCAGCATTTT
>few|TRBJ1-5|TRBD1|TRBV7-9
CASSSIGTGSQPQHF
TGTGCCAGCAGCTCAATAGGGACAGGCTCCCAGCCCCAGCATTTT
>-|TRBJ2-3|-|TRBV7-2
CASRLPRLPSQYF
TGTGCCAGCAGGCTTCCTAGGTTGCCAAGCCAGTATTTT
>-|TRBJ1-5|TRBD1|TRBV6-5
CASSYKGASNQPQHF
TGTGCCAGCAGTTACAAGGGGGCTAGCAATCAGCCCCAGCATTTT
>-|TRBJ2-4|TRBD1|TRBV7-2
CASSLIRGAKNIQYF
TGTGCCAGCAGCTTAATCAGGGGGGCCAAAAACATTCAGTACTTC
>-|TRBJ1-1|-|TRBV25-1
CASSELSTGNTEAFF
TGTGCCAGCAGTGAATTAAGTACGGGGAACACTGAAGCTTTCTTT
>-|TRBJ2-5|-|TRBV24-1
CATSDLYRGAETQYF
TGTGCCACCAGTGATTTGTATAGGGGCGCCGAGACCCAGTACTTC
>-|TRBJ1-2|TRBD1|TRBV2
CASRDRGPANYGYTF
TGTGCCAGCCGGGACAGGGGGCCTGCTAACTATGGCTACACCTTC
>few|TRBJ2-7|-|TRBV5-1
CASSLDGADAYEQYF
TGCGCCAGCAGCTTGGATGGGGCTGACGCCTACGAGCAGTACTTC
>-|TRBJ2-2|-|TRBV2
CASSPLLAPGELFF
TGTGCCAGCAGCCCCCTACTAGCTCCCGGGGAGCTGTTTTTT
>-|TRBJ2-5|-|TRBV6-5
CASSYVVGETQYF
TGTGCCAGCAGTTACGTCGTCGGAGAGACCCAGTACTTC
>-|TRBJ1-4|-|TRBV4-3
CASSQDGRGNEKLFF
TGCGCCAGCAGCCAAGATGGAAGGGGTAATGAAAAACTGTTTTTT
>once|TRBJ1-2|-|TRBV6-5
CASSSGINYGYTF
TGTGCCAGCAGTTCAGGGATTAACTATGGCTACACCTTC
>-|TRBJ1-2|-|TRBV11-2
CASSRRGDNPGGYTF
TGTGCCAGCAGCCGACGCGGTGATAATCCTGGGGGCTACACCTTC
>-|TRBJ2-7|TRBD2|TRBV6-5
CASGSGDKYEQYF
TGTGCCAGCGGTAGCGGGGATAAGTACGAGCAGTACTTC
>-|TRBJ1-5|-|TRBV19
CASRWGVGNQPQHF
TGTGCCAGTAGATGGGGGGTGGGTAATCAGCCCCAGCATTTT
>-|TRBJ2-7|TRBD1|TRBV12-5
CASGLADRETYEQYF
TGTGCTAGTGGTTTGGCGGACAGGGAAACCTACGAGCAGTACTTC